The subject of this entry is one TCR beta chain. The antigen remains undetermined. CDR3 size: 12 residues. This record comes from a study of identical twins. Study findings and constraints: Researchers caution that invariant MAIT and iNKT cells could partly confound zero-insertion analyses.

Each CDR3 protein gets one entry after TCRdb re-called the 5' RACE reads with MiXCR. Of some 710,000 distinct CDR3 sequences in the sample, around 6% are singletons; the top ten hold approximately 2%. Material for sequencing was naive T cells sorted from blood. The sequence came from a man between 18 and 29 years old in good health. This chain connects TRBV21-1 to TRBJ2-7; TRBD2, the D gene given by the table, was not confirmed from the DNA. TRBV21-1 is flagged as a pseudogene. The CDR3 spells CASSTLSYEQYF. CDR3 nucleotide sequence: TGTGCCAGCAGCACGCTATCCTACGAGCAGTACTTC.